In this sample, the clone carrying this TCR beta chain turned up many times. Its specificity is not known. This entry belongs to a study of T cell repertoires in cytomegalovirus infection. The wider study: Signatures in public TCR beta sequences pointed to both CMV infection and matching HLA type.

From the reads, TCRdb called clonotypes with MiXCR, one entry per CDR3 protein. The sample records about 180,000 distinct CDR3 sequences, 13% to 15% being singletons. The V end lost 5 bases, the J end lost 6 bases, and 16 bases lay between the germline ends. Germline V gene sequence: CDR1 SEHNR, CDR2 FQNEAQ (reference sequence). The CDR3 spans 15 residues. Study-level findings and limits: HLA-C-restricted CMV clonotypes gave the most frequent clonotype in two of eight donors. The cumulative frequency of public TCR beta families identified carriers of CMV plus the relevant HLA.

The chain employs TRBV7-9 and TRBJ1-4; tentatively, D is TRBD1 (6 bases). The sample consisted of PBMCs. The source is a human donor in good health (CMV status not recorded). Some clones in this sample may be carry-over from other donors' samples. In DNA, the CDR3 is TGTGCCAGCAGCCGACTCCGGAGGGGGGATGAAAAACTGTTTTTT. Encoded protein: CASSRLRRGDEKLFF.